Each of the 19 T cell receptor beta chains below was sequenced from the same sample in a study of shared T cell receptors in the human thymus. Sequencing was performed with immunoSEQ multiplex PCR; in TCRdb, only in-frame clones are kept and a portion is missing. The top ten hold roughly 0.0086% of the sample, which has about 660,000 clones, around 87% seen once. This sample also belongs to another study, concerning human thymus T cells.

The sample consisted of thymocytes. The receptors were gathered from a boy younger than two with a congenital heart defect.

The chain couples TRBV7-2 to TRBJ2-7; TRBD1 matches at 8 bases. This CDR3 spans 14 amino acids. J gave up 2 bases and V 3 bases, and 3 bases lay outside the gene matches. Germline V lookup: CDR1 SGHTA, CDR2 FQGNSA. The CDR3 reads CASSFGGQAYEQYF. In nucleotides, the CDR3 is TGTGCCAGCAGCTTCGGGGGACAGGCCTACGAGCAGTACTTC.

The V gene is TRBV28, the J gene TRBJ2-7; a possible D gene is TRBD1 (5 bases). Germline CDR1 is MDHEN and CDR2 is SYDVKM. The CDR3 extends over 14 amino acids. Trimming removed 6 bases from V and 3 bases from J, with 15 bases in between. CDR3 DNA sequence: TGTGCCAGCAGGGGAACAGGAGATAGCTACGAGCAGTACTTC. Translation: CASRGTGDSYEQYF.

The chain links TRBV5-5 to TRBJ1-2; D uncertain. Trimming shortened V by 2 bases and J by 1 base, and 15 bases separated the two germline ends. Germline values: CDR1 SGHKS, CDR2 YYEKEE (reference sequence). The CDR3 has 16 residues. This chain's CDR3 is CASSFRYIPFNYGYTF. CDR3 DNA sequence: TGTGCCAGCAGCTTTCGATACATACCATTTAACTATGGCTACACCTTC.

CDR3 protein: CASSLFGQGESNQPQHF. The CDR3, as DNA: TGTGCCAGCAGTTTATTTGGGCAGGGGGAGAGCAATCAGCCCCAGCATTTT. The rearrangement joins TRBV28 to TRBJ1-5, with 7 bases fitting TRBD1. Germline V gives CDR1 MDHEN, CDR2 SYDVKM. CDR3 length: 17 residues. J gave up 1 base and V 1 base, and 7 bases lay outside the gene matches.

V is TRBV27 and J is TRBJ2-2; D is perhaps TRBD2 (5 bases). There are 15 residues in the CDR3. Trimming cost V 1 base and J 1 base, with 7 bases left between them. In germline, CDR1 is MNHEY, CDR2 SMNVEV (reference sequence). CDR3 sequence: CASSLLSGNTGELFF. CDR3 nucleotide sequence: TGTGCCAGCAGTTTATTAAGCGGGAACACCGGGGAGCTGTTTTTT.

This chain connects TRBV5-1 to TRBJ2-5; maybe TRBD1 (6 bases). V lost 0 bases and J 3 bases, leaving 12 bases between the germline ends. There are 15 residues in the CDR3. The germline gives CDR1 SGHRS, CDR2 YFSETQ. CDR3 sequence (DNA): TGCGCCAGCAGCTTGGCCCAGGGGAGAGAAGAGACCCAGTACTTC. Translation: CASSLAQGREETQYF.

The chain joins TRBV7-9 to TRBJ1-2, with D tentatively TRBD1 (6 bases). The CDR3 loop spans 14 amino acids. The V end lost 2 bases, the J end lost 8 bases, and 15 bases lay between the germline ends. The germline CDR1 and CDR2 sequences are SEHNR and FQNEAQ (reference sequence). The CDR3 sequence is CASSLSTGWSGYTF. CDR3 bases: TGTGCCAGCAGCTTATCGACAGGTTGGTCGGGCTACACCTTC.

The V and J genes are TRBV11-2 and TRBJ2-3; the match to TRBD2 covers 10 bases. V lost 2 bases, J lost 4 bases, and 9 bases stayed unmatched. The CDR3 sequence is 17 residues long. The germline V gene encodes CDR1 SGHAT and CDR2 FQNNGV. The CDR3 protein is CASSLSLAGARADTQYF. CDR3 coding DNA: TGTGCCAGCAGCTTAAGTCTAGCGGGGGCCCGGGCAGATACGCAGTATTTT.

This chain connects TRBV5-1 to TRBJ2-3; 10 bases are a match to TRBD2. The CDR3 covers 20 residues. Germline V CDR1 and CDR2: SGHRS, YFSETQ. J was trimmed by 5 bases and V by 3 bases; bases with no gene match: 21. The chain's CDR3 is CASSWEVSGGISLRVDTQYF. Written as DNA, the CDR3 is TGCGCCAGCAGCTGGGAAGTTAGCGGGGGGATCTCCCTACGGGTAGATACGCAGTATTTT.

The chain carries TRBV4-1 and TRBJ2-7, with 11 bases that match TRBD1. The junction had 22 bases not matched to a gene; V was cut back by 2 bases and J by 1 base. The germline gives CDR1 MGHRA, CDR2 YSYEKL. The CDR3 has 22 amino acids. CDR3 region: CASSQLYYRTGGRSRKSYEQYF. The CDR3 coding sequence is TGCGCCAGCAGCCAATTGTATTATAGGACAGGGGGCAGGAGTAGGAAGTCCTACGAGCAGTACTTC.

This sequence joins TRBV6-5 and TRBJ2-7; perhaps TRBD1 as D (5 bases). The CDR3 runs 13 residues. Germline CDR1 and CDR2: MNHEY and SVGAGI. V lost 2 bases, J lost 2 bases, and 7 bases lay in between. This CDR3 is CASSYQGAYEQYF. DNA for the CDR3: TGTGCCAGCAGTTACCAGGGTGCCTACGAGCAGTACTTC.

The chain uses TRBV30 and TRBJ2-7; 9 bases agree with TRBD1. The CDR3 has 14 amino acids. Germline CDR1 reads GTSNPN; CDR2 reads SVGIG (reference sequence). With 2 bases clipped from V and 3 bases from J, the junction kept 5 bases outside the gene matches. In DNA form, the CDR3 reads TGTGCCTGGAGTCGACAGGGGGAATACTACGAGCAGTACTTC. This sequence encodes CAWSRQGEYYEQYF.

The CDR3 nucleotides read TGTGCCATCAGTGAGTCCTCAGGGGGCTACGACCTGACTTTC. It specifies CAISESSGGYDLTF. This chain joins TRBV10-3 and TRBJ2-6; 8 bases map to TRBD1. CDR1 and CDR2 (germline): ENHRY, SYGVKD. V was clipped by 0 bases and J by 15 bases; unmatched bases: 7. The CDR3 sequence is 14 residues long.

DNA for the CDR3: TGTGCCAGCAGGTTGGGCGCGGATACGCAGTATTTT. Encoded protein: CASRLGADTQYF. The J gene is TRBJ2-3, the V gene TRBV13; D not certain. The ends were cut back, 6 bases at V and 6 bases at J, with 10 bases in the middle. The CDR3 covers 12 residues. Germline-derived CDR1 and CDR2 are PRHDT and FYEKMQ (reference sequence).

V is TRBV19 and J is TRBJ1-4, with unresolved D. CDR1 and CDR2 from the germline V gene are LNHDA and SQIVND (reference sequence). Trimming left V 3 bases short and J 2 bases short, with 7 bases between. This CDR3 comprises 14 residues. CDR3 sequence reads: CASSILETNEKLFF. CDR3 DNA: TGTGCCAGTAGTATTTTGGAGACTAATGAAAAACTGTTTTTT. Supplemented by reference TRBV19 and TRBJ1-4, the full variable domain reads DGGITQSPKYLFRKEGQNVTLSCEQNLNHDAMYWYRQDPGQGLRLIYYSQIVNDFQKGDIAEGYSVSREKKESFPLTVTSAQKNPTAFYLCASSILETNEKLFFGSGTQLSVL.

The chain combines TRBV27 with TRBJ2-1; 11 nucleotides agree with TRBD2. The CDR3 is made up of 12 amino acids. Germline V gene data show CDR1 as MNHEY and CDR2 as SMNVEV (reference sequence). The V gene end was trimmed by 9 bases and the J gene end by 7 bases; junction bases not matched to a gene: 2. The CDR3 region has the DNA TGTGCCAGTGGGACTAGCGGTAATGAGCAGTTCTTC. As protein: CASGTSGNEQFF.

The CDR3 sequence is CASSRTSGEDDEQFF. The CDR3, as DNA: TGTGCCAGCAGCCGAACTAGCGGGGAAGACGATGAGCAGTTCTTC. The chain joins TRBV7-8 to TRBJ2-1; 10 bases match TRBD2. CDR1 and CDR2 (germline): SGHVS, FQNEAQ. V was pared by 5 bases and J by 8 bases, with 9 bases of the junction left unmatched. CDR3 length: 15 residues.

This clone is a singleton in its sample. The chain is built from TRBV6-1 and TRBJ1-1, with unresolved D. CDR1 MNHNS and CDR2 SASEGT come from the germline V gene. V was clipped by 3 bases and J by 1 base, with 6 bases between them. CDR3 size: 13 residues. CDR3 sequence (DNA): TGTGCCAGCAGTGAGGGAGGGAACACTGAAGCTTTCTTT. Its protein product is CASSEGGNTEAFF.

This rearrangement joins TRBV15 to TRBJ2-7; tentative D call: TRBD1 (5 bases). Trimming shortened V by 3 bases and J by 2 bases, and 14 bases separated the two germline ends. The germline V gene has CDR1 LNHNV and CDR2 YYDKDF (reference sequence). This CDR3 comprises 15 residues. In nucleotides, the CDR3 is TGTGCCACCAGCAGCCGCCGAGGACACCCCTACGAGCAGTACTTC. It translates to CATSSRRGHPYEQYF.